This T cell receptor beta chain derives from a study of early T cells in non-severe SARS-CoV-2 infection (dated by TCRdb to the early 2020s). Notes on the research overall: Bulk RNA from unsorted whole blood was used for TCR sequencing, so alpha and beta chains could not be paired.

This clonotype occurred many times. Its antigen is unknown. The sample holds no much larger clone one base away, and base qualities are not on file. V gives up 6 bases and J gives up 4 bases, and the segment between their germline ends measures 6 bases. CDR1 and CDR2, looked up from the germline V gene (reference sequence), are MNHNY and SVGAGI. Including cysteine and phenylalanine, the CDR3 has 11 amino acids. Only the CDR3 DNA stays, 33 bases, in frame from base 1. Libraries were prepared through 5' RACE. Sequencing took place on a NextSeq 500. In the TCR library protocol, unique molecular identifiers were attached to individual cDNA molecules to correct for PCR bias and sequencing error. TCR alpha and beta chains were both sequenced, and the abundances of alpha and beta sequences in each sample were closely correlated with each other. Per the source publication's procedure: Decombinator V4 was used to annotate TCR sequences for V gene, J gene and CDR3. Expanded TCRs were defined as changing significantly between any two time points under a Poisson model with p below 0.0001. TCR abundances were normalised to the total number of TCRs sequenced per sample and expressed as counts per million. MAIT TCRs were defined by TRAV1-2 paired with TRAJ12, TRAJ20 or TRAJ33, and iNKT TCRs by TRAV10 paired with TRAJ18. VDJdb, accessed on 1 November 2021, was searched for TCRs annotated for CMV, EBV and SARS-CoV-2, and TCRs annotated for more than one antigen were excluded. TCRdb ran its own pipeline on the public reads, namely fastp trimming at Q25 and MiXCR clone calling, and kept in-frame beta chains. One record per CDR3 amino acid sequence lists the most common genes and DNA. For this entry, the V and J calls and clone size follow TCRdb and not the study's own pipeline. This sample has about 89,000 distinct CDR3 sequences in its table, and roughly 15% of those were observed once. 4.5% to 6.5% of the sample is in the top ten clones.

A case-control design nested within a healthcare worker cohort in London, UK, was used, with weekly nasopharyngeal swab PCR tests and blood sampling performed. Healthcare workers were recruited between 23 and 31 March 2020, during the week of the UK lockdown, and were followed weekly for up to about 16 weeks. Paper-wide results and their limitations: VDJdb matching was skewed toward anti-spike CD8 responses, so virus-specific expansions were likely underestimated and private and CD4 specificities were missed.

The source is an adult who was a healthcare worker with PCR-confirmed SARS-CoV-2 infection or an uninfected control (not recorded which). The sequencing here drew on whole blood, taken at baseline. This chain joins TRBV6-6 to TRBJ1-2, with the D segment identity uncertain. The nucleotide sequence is TGTGCCAGCAGGGCAGCCTATGGCTACACCTTC. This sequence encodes CASRAAYGYTF.